These T cell receptor beta chains were read from a single sample in a study of T cells in localized non-small cell lung cancer. Repertoires were generated with immunoSEQ multiplex PCR, while TCRdb's copy carries only in-frame clones and drops some. Of about 13,000 clones listed, 84% are singletons. The sequences come from peripheral blood, collected before any cancer treatment. All receptors derive from a male donor older than 55 with stage I squamous cell lung carcinoma. CDR3s include the opening cysteine and the closing phenylalanine or tryptophan. D genes are given only for firm matches. Only part of the rows carry a size: once, few, many, or a class if the clone is expanded.

J gene,clone size,D gene,CDR3 length,V gene,CDR3 protein,CDR3 DNA
TRBJ2-3,-,-,16,TRBV12-5,CASGPVRGGLADTQYF,TGTGCTAGTGGTCCAGTTAGGGGGGGATTGGCAGATACGCAGTATTTT
TRBJ2-5,once,TRBD1,13,TRBV30,CAWGTGVEETQYF,TGTGCCTGGGGTACAGGGGTGGAAGAGACCCAGTACTTC
TRBJ1-1,-,-,16,TRBV19,CASSMSARATNTEAFF,TGTGCCAGTAGTATGTCGGCGCGGGCGACGAACACTGAAGCTTTCTTT
TRBJ2-7,-,-,16,TRBV28,CASSAKRILGGHEQYF,TGTGCCAGCAGCGCCAAACGGATTCTTGGCGGCCACGAGCAGTACTTC
TRBJ2-7,-,-,15,TRBV5-5,CASSFREFVGDEQYF,TGTGCCAGCAGCTTCCGGGAGTTCGTTGGGGACGAGCAGTACTTC
TRBJ2-2,-,-,15,TRBV9,CASSVDLRSTGELFF,TGTGCCAGCAGCGTAGACCTAAGAAGCACCGGGGAGCTGTTTTTT
TRBJ2-1,-,-,15,TRBV6-6,CASSRPTGDYNEQFF,TGTGCCAGCAGCAGACCGACCGGGGACTACAATGAGCAGTTCTTC
TRBJ2-3,-,-,17,TRBV18,CASSRKSNRGGTDTQYF,TGTGCCAGCTCACGAAAGTCAAACAGGGGAGGTACAGATACGCAGTATTTT
TRBJ2-3,-,TRBD1,15,TRBV6-1,CASRRGQGATDTQYF,TGTGCCAGCAGGAGGGGACAGGGGGCCACAGATACGCAGTATTTT
TRBJ1-2,-,TRBD1,14,TRBV6-1,CASNSVGQGVSTTF,TGTGCCAGCAACTCTGTAGGACAGGGAGTGTCGACCACCTTC
TRBJ1-3,few,-,14,TRBV5-1,CASSLGQPGNTIYF,TGCGCCAGCAGCTTGGGCCAGCCTGGAAACACCATATATTTT
TRBJ1-5,-,TRBD1,14,TRBV19,CASSTRDRSQPQHF,TGTGCCAGTAGTACTCGGGACAGATCTCAGCCCCAGCATTTT
TRBJ2-1,-,TRBD2,15,TRBV4-1,CASSPGLAGKNEQFF,TGCGCCAGCAGCCCCGGACTAGCGGGGAAAAATGAGCAGTTCTTC
TRBJ2-5,-,TRBD1,15,TRBV27,CASSLGQGARGTQYF,TGTGCCAGCAGTTTGGGGCAGGGGGCGCGAGGGACCCAGTACTTC
TRBJ1-2,-,TRBD1,14,TRBV28,CASSLNTGANGYTF,TGTGCCAGCAGTTTAAATACAGGGGCTAATGGCTACACCTTC
TRBJ2-1,-,TRBD2,13,TRBV29-1,CSGRLAENNEQFF,TGCAGCGGTAGGCTAGCGGAAAACAATGAGCAGTTCTTC
TRBJ1-5,-,-,14,TRBV7-2,CASSLDFQEGPQHF,TGTGCCAGCAGCTTAGACTTCCAAGAGGGGCCCCAGCATTTT
TRBJ1-1,few,-,18,TRBV5-4,CASSLVTAGTLMNTEAFF,TGTGCCAGCAGCCTAGTTACAGCTGGAACCCTCATGAACACTGAAGCTTTCTTT
TRBJ1-6,-,-,12,TRBV11-2,CASSLDRESLHF,TGTGCCAGCAGCTTAGATCGTGAGTCCCTCCACTTT
TRBJ1-2,-,TRBD1,14,TRBV7-6,CASSSGQGDRGYTF,TGTGCCAGCAGCTCGGGACAGGGCGATCGTGGCTACACCTTC
TRBJ2-7,-,-,15,TRBV4-1,CASSQVIQGGYEQYF,TGCGCCAGCAGCCAGGTCATACAGGGAGGCTACGAGCAGTACTTC
TRBJ1-1,few,-,16,TRBV7-9,CASSFGPLDMNTEAFF,TGTGCCAGCAGCTTTGGGCCACTCGATATGAACACTGAAGCTTTCTTT
TRBJ2-7,-,TRBD1,14,TRBV4-1,CASSLGQGVSEQYF,TGCGCCAGCAGCCTCGGACAGGGAGTAAGTGAGCAGTACTTC
TRBJ2-5,-,-,14,TRBV5-1,CASSLSRKQETQYF,TGCGCCAGCAGCTTGTCTCGAAAACAAGAGACCCAGTACTTC
TRBJ2-7,-,-,14,TRBV30,CAWSRSGTSYEQYF,TGTGCCTGGAGTAGAAGTGGAACCTCCTACGAGCAGTACTTC
TRBJ2-5,-,TRBD1,15,TRBV15,CATSRRTGDQETQYF,TGTGCCACCAGCAGGAGGACAGGGGACCAAGAGACCCAGTACTTC
TRBJ1-2,-,-,11,TRBV30,CAWSTRRGYTF,TGTGCCTGGAGTACCCGGCGGGGCTACACCTTC
TRBJ2-7,-,-,14,TRBV6-1,CASSEQGTGGEQYF,TGTGCCAGCAGTGAACAGGGAACGGGTGGCGAGCAGTACTTC